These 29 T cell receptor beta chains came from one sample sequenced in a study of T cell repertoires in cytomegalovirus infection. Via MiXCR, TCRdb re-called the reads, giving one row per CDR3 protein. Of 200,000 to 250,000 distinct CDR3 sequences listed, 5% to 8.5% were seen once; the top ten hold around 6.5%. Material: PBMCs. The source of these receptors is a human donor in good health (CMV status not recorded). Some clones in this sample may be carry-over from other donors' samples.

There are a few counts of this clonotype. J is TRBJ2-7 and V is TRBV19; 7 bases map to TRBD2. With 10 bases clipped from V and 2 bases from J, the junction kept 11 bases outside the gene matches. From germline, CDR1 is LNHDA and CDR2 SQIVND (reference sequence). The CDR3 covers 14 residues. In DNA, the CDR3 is TGTGCCACCTCTGGGGGACTACACACCTACGAGCAGTACTTC. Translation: CATSGGLHTYEQYF.

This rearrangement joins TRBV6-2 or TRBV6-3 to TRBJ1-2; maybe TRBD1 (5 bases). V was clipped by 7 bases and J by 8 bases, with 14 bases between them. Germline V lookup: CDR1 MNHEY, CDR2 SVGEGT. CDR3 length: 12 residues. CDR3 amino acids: CASKDGGGGYTF. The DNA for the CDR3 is TGTGCCAGCAAGGACGGGGGAGGCGGCTACACCTTC.

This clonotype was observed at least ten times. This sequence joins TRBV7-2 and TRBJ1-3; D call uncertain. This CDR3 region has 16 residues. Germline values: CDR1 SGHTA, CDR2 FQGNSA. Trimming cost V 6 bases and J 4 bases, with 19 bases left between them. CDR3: CASSREGLLLGNTIYF. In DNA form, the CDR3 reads TGTGCCAGCAGTCGTGAAGGGCTTCTCCTCGGAAACACCATATATTTT.

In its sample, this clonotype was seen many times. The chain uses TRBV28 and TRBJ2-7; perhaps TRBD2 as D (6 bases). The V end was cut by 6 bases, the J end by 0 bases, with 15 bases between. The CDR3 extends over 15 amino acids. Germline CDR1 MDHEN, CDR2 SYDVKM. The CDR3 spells CASRSGTYYSYEQYF. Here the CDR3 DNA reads TGTGCCAGCAGGTCCGGGACTTACTACTCCTACGAGCAGTACTTC.

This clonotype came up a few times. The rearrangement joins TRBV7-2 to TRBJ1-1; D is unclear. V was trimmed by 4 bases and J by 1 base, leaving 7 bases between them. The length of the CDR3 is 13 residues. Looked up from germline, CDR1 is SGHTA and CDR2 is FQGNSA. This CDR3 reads CASSSHPNTEAFF. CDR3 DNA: TGTGCCAGCAGCTCGCACCCGAACACTGAAGCTTTCTTT.

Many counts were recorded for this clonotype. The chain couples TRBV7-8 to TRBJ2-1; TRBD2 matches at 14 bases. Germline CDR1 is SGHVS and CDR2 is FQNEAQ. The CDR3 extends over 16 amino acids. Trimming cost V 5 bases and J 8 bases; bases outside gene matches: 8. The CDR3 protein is CASSTGLAGGGDEQFF. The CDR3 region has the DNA TGTGCCAGCAGCACAGGACTAGCGGGGGGAGGCGATGAGCAGTTCTTC.

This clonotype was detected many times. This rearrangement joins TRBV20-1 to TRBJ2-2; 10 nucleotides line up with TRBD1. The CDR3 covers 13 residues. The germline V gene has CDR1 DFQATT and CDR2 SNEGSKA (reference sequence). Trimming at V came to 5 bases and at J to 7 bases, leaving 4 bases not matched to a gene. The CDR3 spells CSARTGGHGELFF. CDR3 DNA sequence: TGCAGTGCTCGGACAGGGGGACACGGGGAGCTGTTTTTT.

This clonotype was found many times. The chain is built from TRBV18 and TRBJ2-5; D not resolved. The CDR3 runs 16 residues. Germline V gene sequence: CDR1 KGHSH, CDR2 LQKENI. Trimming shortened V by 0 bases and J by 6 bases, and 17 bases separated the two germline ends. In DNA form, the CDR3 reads TGTGCCAGCTCACCACCCTCGAGCTCGTTTCGGCAGACCCAGTACTTC. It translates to CASSPPSSSFRQTQYF.

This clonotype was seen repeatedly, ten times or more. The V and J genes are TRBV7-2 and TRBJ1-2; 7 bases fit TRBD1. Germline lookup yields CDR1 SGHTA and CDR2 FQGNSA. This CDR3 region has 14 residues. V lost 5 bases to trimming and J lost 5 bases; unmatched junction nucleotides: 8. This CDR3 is CASSKTTGQYGYTF. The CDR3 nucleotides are TGTGCCAGCAGCAAGACGACAGGGCAATATGGCTACACCTTC.

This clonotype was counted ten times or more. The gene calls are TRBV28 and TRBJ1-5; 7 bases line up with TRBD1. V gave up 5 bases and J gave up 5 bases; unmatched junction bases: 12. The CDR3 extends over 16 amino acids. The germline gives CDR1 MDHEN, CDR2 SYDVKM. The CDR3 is CASSVRQGGRDQPQHF. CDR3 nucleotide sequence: TGTGCCAGCAGTGTCAGGCAGGGGGGGAGAGATCAGCCCCAGCATTTT. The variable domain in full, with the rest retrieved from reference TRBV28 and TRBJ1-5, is DVKVTQSSRYLVKRTGEKVFLECVQDMDHENMFWYRQDPGLGLRLIYFSYDVKMKEKGDIPEGYSVSREKKERFSLILESASTNQTSMYLCASSVRQGGRDQPQHFGDGTRLSIL.

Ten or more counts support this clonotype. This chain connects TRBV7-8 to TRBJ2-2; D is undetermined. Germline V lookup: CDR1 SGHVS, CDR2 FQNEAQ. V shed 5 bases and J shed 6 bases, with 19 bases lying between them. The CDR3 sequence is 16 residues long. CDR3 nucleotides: TGTGCCAGCAGCAACGGACGGCTGGTCTACCCCGGGGAGCTGTTTTTT. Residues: CASSNGRLVYPGELFF.

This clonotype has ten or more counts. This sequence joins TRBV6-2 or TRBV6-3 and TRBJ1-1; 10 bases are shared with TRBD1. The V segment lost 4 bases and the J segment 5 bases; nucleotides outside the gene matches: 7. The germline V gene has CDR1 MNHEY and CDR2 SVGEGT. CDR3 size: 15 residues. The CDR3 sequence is CASSFDRGLWTEAFF. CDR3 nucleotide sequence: TGTGCCAGCAGTTTTGACAGGGGGCTGTGGACTGAAGCTTTCTTT.

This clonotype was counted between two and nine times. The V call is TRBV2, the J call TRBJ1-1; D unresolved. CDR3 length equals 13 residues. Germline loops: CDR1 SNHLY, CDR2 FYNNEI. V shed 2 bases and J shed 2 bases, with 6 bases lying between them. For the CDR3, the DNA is TGTGCCAGCAGTGAACAGAGAAACACTGAAGCTTTCTTT. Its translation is CASSEQRNTEAFF.

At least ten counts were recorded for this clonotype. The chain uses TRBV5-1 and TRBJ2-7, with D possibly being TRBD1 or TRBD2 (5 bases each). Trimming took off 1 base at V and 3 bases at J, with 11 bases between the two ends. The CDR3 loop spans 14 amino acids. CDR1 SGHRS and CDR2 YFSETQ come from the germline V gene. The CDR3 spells CASSLRGRDYEQYF. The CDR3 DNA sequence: TGCGCCAGCAGCTTGAGGGGACGTGACTACGAGCAGTACTTC.

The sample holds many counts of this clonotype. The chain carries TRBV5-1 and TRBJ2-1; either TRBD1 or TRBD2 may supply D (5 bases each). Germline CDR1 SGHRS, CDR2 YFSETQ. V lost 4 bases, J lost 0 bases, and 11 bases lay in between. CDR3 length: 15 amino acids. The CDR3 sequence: CASSAGTASYNEQFF. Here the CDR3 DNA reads TGCGCCAGCAGCGCAGGGACGGCCTCCTACAATGAGCAGTTCTTC.

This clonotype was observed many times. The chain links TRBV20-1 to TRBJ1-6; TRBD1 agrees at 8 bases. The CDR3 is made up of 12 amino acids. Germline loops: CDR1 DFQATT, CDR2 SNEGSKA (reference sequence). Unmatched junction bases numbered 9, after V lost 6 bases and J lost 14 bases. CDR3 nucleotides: TGCAGTGCAAACGGACAGGGCGGATCCCTCCACTTT. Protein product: CSANGQGGSLHF.

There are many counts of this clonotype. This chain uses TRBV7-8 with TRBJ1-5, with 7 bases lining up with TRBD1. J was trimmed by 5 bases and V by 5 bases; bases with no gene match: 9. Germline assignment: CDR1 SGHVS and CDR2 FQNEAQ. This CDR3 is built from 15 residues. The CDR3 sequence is CASSGKTGLDQPQHF. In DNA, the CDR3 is TGTGCCAGCAGCGGCAAGACAGGGCTGGATCAGCCCCAGCATTTT.

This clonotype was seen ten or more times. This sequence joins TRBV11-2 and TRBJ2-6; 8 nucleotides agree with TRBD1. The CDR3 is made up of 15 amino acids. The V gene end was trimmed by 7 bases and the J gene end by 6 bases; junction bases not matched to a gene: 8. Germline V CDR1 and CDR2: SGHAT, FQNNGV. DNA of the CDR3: TGTGCCAGCACCCATCTCAGGGGGCTGGCCAACGTCCTGACTTTC. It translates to CASTHLRGLANVLTF.

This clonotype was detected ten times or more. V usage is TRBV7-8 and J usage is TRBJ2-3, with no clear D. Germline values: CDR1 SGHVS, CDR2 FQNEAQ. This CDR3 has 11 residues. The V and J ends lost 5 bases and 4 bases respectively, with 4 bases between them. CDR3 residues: CASSNPDTQYF. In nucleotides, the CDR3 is TGTGCCAGCAGCAATCCAGATACGCAGTATTTT. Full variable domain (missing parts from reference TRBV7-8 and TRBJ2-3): GAGVSQSPRYKVAKRGQDVALRCDPISGHVSLFWYQQALGQGPEFLTYFQNEAQLDKSGLPSDRFFAERPEGSVSTLKIQRTQQEDSAVYLCASSNPDTQYFGPGTRLTVL.

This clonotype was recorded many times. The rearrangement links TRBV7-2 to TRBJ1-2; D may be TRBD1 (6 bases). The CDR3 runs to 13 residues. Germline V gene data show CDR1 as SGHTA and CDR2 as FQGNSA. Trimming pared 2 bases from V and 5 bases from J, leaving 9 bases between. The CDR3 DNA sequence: TGTGCCAGCAGCTTAAGGGGGGAATATGGCTACACCTTC. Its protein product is CASSLRGEYGYTF.

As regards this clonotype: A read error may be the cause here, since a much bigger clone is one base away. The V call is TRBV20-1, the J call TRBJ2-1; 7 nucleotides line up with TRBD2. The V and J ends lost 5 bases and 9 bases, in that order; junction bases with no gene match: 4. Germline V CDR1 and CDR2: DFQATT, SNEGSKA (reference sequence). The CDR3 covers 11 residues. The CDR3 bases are TGCAGTGCTGAGCGGGGTAGTGAGCAGTTCTTC. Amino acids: CSAERGSEQFF.

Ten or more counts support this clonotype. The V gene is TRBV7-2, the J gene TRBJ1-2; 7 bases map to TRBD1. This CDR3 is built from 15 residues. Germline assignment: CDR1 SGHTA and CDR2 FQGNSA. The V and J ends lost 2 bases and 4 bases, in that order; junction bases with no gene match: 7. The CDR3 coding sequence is TGTGCCAGCAGCTTAATTCCAGGGGGAGGCTATGGCTACACCTTC. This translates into CASSLIPGGGYGYTF.

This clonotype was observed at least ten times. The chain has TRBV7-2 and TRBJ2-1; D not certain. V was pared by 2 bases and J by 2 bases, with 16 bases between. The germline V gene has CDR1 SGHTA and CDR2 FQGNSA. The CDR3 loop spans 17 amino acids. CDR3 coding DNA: TGTGCCAGCAGCTTAACTTTGGCGAGCGTACCCTACAATGAGCAGTTCTTC. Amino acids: CASSLTLASVPYNEQFF.

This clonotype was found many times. The CDR3 DNA is TGTGCCAGCAGCTTAGAGCGATCTGCAACTAATGAAAAACTGTTTTTT. Translated, it gives CASSLERSATNEKLFF. The chain recombines TRBV7-2 with TRBJ1-4; D not certain. Germline CDR1 is SGHTA and CDR2 is FQGNSA. Trimming took 1 base from V and 0 from J, leaving 9 bases between them. The CDR3 loop spans 16 amino acids.

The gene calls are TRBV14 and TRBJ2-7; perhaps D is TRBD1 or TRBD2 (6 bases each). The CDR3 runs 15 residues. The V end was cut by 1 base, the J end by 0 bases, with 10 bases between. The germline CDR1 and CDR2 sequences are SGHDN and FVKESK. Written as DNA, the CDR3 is TGTGCCAGCAGCCAAGCTGGAGGGGGCTCCTACGAGCAGTACTTC. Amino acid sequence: CASSQAGGGSYEQYF.

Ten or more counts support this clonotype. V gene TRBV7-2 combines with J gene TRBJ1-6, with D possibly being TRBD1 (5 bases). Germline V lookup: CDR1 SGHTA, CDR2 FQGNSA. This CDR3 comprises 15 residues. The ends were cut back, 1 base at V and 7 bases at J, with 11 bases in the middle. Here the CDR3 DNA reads TGTGCCAGCAGCTTAGTGGGCAGGGACAATTCACCCCTCCACTTT. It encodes CASSLVGRDNSPLHF.

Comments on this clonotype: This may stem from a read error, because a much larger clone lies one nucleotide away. CDR3 nucleotides: TGCACTGCCCCCCCTCCCCGGGTCGGCCAAGAGACCCAGTACTTC. Translated: CTAPPPRVGQETQYF. This chain connects TRBV20-1 to TRBJ2-5; D unresolved. CDR3 size: 15 residues. Germline CDR1 and CDR2: DFQATT and SNEGSKA (reference sequence).

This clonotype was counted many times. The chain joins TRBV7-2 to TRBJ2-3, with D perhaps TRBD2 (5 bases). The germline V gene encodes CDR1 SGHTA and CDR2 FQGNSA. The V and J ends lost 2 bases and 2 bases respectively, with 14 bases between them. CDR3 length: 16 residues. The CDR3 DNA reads TGTGCCAGCAGCTTAAAGAGGAGGTTGGACACAGATACGCAGTATTTT. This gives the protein CASSLKRRLDTDTQYF.

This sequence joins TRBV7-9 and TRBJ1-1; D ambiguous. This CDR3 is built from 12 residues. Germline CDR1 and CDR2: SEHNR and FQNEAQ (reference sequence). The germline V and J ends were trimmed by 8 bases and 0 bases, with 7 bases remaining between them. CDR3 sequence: CASGAMNTEAFF. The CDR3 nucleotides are TGTGCCAGCGGAGCTATGAACACTGAAGCTTTCTTT. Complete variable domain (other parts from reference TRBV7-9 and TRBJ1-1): DTGVSQNPRHKITKRGQNVTFRCDPISEHNRLYWYRQTLGQGPEFLTYFQNEAQLEKSRLLSDRFSAERPKGSFSTLEIQRTEQGDSAMYLCASGAMNTEAFFGQGTRLTVV.